This T cell receptor beta chain is from a study of beta chain features in type 1 diabetes. Study-wide findings and caveats: Researchers report that Type 1 diabetes patients had moderately but significantly shorter TCRB CDR3s across all four CD4+ subsets.

In regard to this clone: Its antigen is not known.

The entirety of the isolated RNA underwent reverse transcription, so expressed TCRB transcripts were sequenced. Profiled with immunoSEQ multiplex PCR; TCRdb holds only in-frame clones, not every one. Counted here are approximately 130,000 clones, 15% to 20% occurring once; the ten biggest clones make up 2.6%. V lost 5 bases to trimming and J lost 8 bases; unmatched junction nucleotides: 10. CDR1 is PRHDT, CDR2 FYEKMQ, per germline (reference sequence). The CDR3 runs 16 residues. Sample: central memory CD4+ T cells from blood. The chain combines TRBV13 with TRBJ1-3, with 12 bases identical to TRBD1. This sequence originates from a man aged 18 to 29 with type 1 diabetes. This CDR3 is CASSHFSGQGAYTIYF. CDR3 in DNA: TGTGCCAGCAGCCACTTCTCGGGACAGGGGGCGTACACCATATATTTT.